What follows are 30 T cell receptor beta chains derived from one specimen sequenced in a study of T cell repertoires in cytomegalovirus infection. One entry per CDR3 protein results from TCRdb running MiXCR on the reads. The sample has 250,000 to 300,000 distinct CDR3 sequences, over 20% seen once. The sequenced material came from PBMCs. All receptors derive from a human donor in good health (CMV status not recorded). Some clones in this sample may be carry-over from other donors' samples.

The chain recombines TRBV19 with TRBJ2-1; 13 positions agree with TRBD2. V shed 6 bases and J 1 base; nucleotides not matched to a gene: 6. CDR1 is LNHDA, CDR2 SQIVND, per germline (reference sequence). This CDR3 has 17 amino acids. CDR3 bases: TGTGCCAGTAGACCCCGACTAGCGGGAGGTTCCTACAATGAGCAGTTCTTC. Translating gives CASRPRLAGGSYNEQFF.

This clonotype was observed a few times. The genes are TRBV6-1 and TRBJ2-5; 8 bases are shared with TRBD1. The CDR3 length is 15 residues. The V gene's germline CDR1 is MNHNS and CDR2 SASEGT. The ends lost 5 bases at V and 5 bases at J; junction bases unmatched: 10. The DNA of the CDR3 is TGTGCCAGCAGTAGGAGACAGGGGTTTCTCGAGACCCAGTACTTC. Its translation: CASSRRQGFLETQYF.

This clonotype has at least ten counts. This chain connects TRBV7-2 to TRBJ1-2, with D possibly TRBD1 on 5 matching bases. The CDR3 runs 13 residues. The V gene's germline CDR1 is SGHTA and CDR2 FQGNSA. Trimming shortened V by 0 bases and J by 4 bases, and 6 bases separated the two germline ends. Here the CDR3 DNA reads TGTGCCAGCAGCTTAGCCCAGGGCTATGGCTACACCTTC. Translating it yields CASSLAQGYGYTF.

The chain employs TRBV4-1 and TRBJ2-7, with a weak D call TRBD2 (6 bases). The CDR3 spans 18 residues. In germline, CDR1 is MGHRA, CDR2 YSYEKL. Trimming left V 2 bases short and J 4 bases short, with 24 bases between. CDR3 in amino acids: CASSQSNKGGVYPYEQYF. The CDR3 DNA is TGCGCCAGCAGCCAATCGAACAAGGGCGGGGTTTATCCTTACGAGCAGTACTTC.

The chain is built from TRBV7-9 and TRBJ1-6, with 7 bases fitting TRBD1. J gave up 7 bases and V 5 bases, and 5 bases lay outside the gene matches. Germline CDR1 SEHNR, CDR2 FQNEAQ (reference sequence). CDR3 length: 14 amino acids. The CDR3 sequence: CASSRDRANSPLHF. CDR3 nucleotides: TGTGCCAGCAGCCGAGACAGGGCCAATTCACCCCTCCACTTT.

This clonotype was seen ten or more times. The V gene is TRBV7-4, the J gene TRBJ2-6; no reliable D call. V was cut by 2 bases and J by 1 base, with 12 bases left in between. The CDR3 is made up of 17 amino acids. Per the germline V gene, CDR1 is SGHVT and CDR2 is SQSDAQ. CDR3: CASSLRVVRSGANVLTF. For the CDR3, the DNA is TGTGCCAGCAGCTTACGTGTTGTAAGGTCTGGGGCCAACGTCCTGACTTTC.

This clonotype was recorded many times. The gene calls are TRBV7-6 and TRBJ2-1; TRBD1 or TRBD2 may be the D gene (5 bases each). The CDR3 is made up of 16 amino acids. Germline values: CDR1 SGHVS, CDR2 FNYEAQ. The ends were cut back, 5 bases at V and 2 bases at J, with 16 bases in the middle. CDR3 DNA sequence: TGTGCCAGCAGCCCTAGTTCTTGGGGACCCTACAATGAGCAGTTCTTC. Translating gives CASSPSSWGPYNEQFF.

With respect to this clonotype: This could be a read error, since a much larger clone is one nucleotide away. The CDR3 here is CASSGVQVQPQHF. The CDR3 bases are TGTGCCAGCTCAGGGGTCCAGGTTCAGCCCCAGCATTTT. The V gene is TRBV28, the J gene TRBJ1-5; D is perhaps TRBD1 (6 bases). V gave up 8 bases and J gave up 6 bases, with 14 bases separating them. Germline V gives CDR1 MDHEN, CDR2 SYDVKM. CDR3 length equals 13 residues.

This chain connects TRBV5-4 to TRBJ2-7, with 7 nucleotides matching TRBD1. The germline V gene has CDR1 SGHNT and CDR2 YYREEE (reference sequence). This CDR3 is 16 amino acids long. Trimming cost V 0 bases and J 0 bases; bases outside gene matches: 6. The DNA for the CDR3 is TGTGCCAGCAGCTTGGGGGGGACAGATATCTCCTACGAGCAGTACTTC. It specifies CASSLGGTDISYEQYF.

The rearrangement joins TRBV6-2 or TRBV6-3 to TRBJ2-1, with D perhaps matching TRBD2 (6 bases). This CDR3 has 16 residues. V was cut by 4 bases and J by 9 bases, with 22 bases left in between. Germline CDR1 and CDR2: MNHEY and SVGEGT. CDR3 DNA sequence: TGTGCCAGCAGTTTCGGGGGAGCGGTGGGCGAGGGTGAGCAGTTCTTC. This encodes CASSFGGAVGEGEQFF.

This clonotype appeared a few times. J is TRBJ1-5 and V is TRBV6-5; the D gene is possibly TRBD1 (6 bases). CDR3 length: 15 amino acids. Germline-derived CDR1 and CDR2 are MNHEY and SVGAGI. V was cut by 6 bases and J by 8 bases, with 20 bases left in between. Here the CDR3 reads CASRETGSRGEPQHF. CDR3 bases: TGTGCCAGCAGAGAAACAGGGAGTCGGGGCGAGCCCCAGCATTTT.

This clonotype came up a few times. The CDR3 sequence is CASSVGLLNEKLFF. CDR3 nucleotides: TGTGCCAGCAGCGTGGGACTACTTAATGAAAAACTGTTTTTT. The chain links TRBV11-2 to TRBJ1-4, with a possible D match to TRBD1 (5 bases). Germline lookup yields CDR1 SGHAT and CDR2 FQNNGV. V was shortened by 5 bases and J by 4 bases, with 11 bases between the two germline ends. This CDR3 has 14 amino acids.

The chain couples TRBV7-2 to TRBJ2-1; TRBD2 agrees at 7 bases. CDR1 and CDR2 from the germline V gene are SGHTA and FQGNSA. The CDR3 covers 15 residues. V lost 3 bases to trimming and J lost 5 bases; unmatched junction nucleotides: 7. The DNA for the CDR3 is TGTGCCAGCAGCTTCGGTCTAGCGGACAACAATGAGCAGTTCTTC. It codes for CASSFGLADNNEQFF.

J is TRBJ1-1 and V is TRBV20-1; D remains unclear. Trimming took off 6 bases at V and 8 bases at J, with 22 bases between the two ends. This CDR3 contains 14 residues. Germline values: CDR1 DFQATT, CDR2 SNEGSKA (reference sequence). The CDR3 loop is CSATPLYSDPEAFF. CDR3 nucleotide sequence: TGCAGTGCGACGCCGTTGTACAGCGACCCCGAAGCTTTCTTT.

At least ten counts were recorded for this clonotype. This rearrangement joins TRBV7-2 to TRBJ2-1; no clear D. CDR3 length equals 13 residues. Germline V CDR1 and CDR2: SGHTA, FQGNSA. The V and J ends lost 1 base and 4 bases respectively, with 5 bases between them. The CDR3 spells CASSLDPYNEQFF. The DNA for the CDR3 is TGTGCCAGCAGCTTAGACCCATACAATGAGCAGTTCTTC.

CDR3 coding DNA: TGTGCCAGCAGTGATATAGCGGGACGCAGCTCCTATAATTCACCCCTCCACTTT. This encodes CASSDIAGRSSYNSPLHF. This chain connects TRBV2 to TRBJ1-6; D possibly corresponds to TRBD1 (5 bases). Germline-derived CDR1 and CDR2 are SNHLY and FYNNEI. The CDR3 runs to 18 residues. V was pared by 3 bases and J by 0 bases, with 15 bases between.

This clonotype was detected only a few times. This chain uses TRBV14 with TRBJ1-1; D unclear. Germline-derived CDR1 and CDR2 are SGHDN and FVKESK. V lost 0 bases to trimming and J lost 3 bases, with 11 bases between them. The CDR3 sequence is 15 residues long. The CDR3 nucleotides read TGTGCCAGCAGCCAAGATCGGTTAGGGTACACTGAAGCTTTCTTT. Protein: CASSQDRLGYTEAFF.

This clonotype was recorded at least ten times. The gene calls are TRBV7-6 and TRBJ1-2; a weak D match, TRBD1 (5 bases). Germline CDR1 SGHVS, CDR2 FNYEAQ. The V and J ends lost 5 bases and 1 base respectively, with 17 bases between them. The CDR3 contains 16 residues. The CDR3 DNA sequence: TGTGCCAGCAGCCCCCAAAGGAGCGGACATAACTATGGCTACACCTTC. Its translation: CASSPQRSGHNYGYTF.

The V gene is TRBV7-2, the J gene TRBJ1-1; possible D gene TRBD1, 6 bases. Germline lookup yields CDR1 SGHTA and CDR2 FQGNSA. There are 16 residues in the CDR3. Trimming pared 5 bases from V and 4 bases from J, leaving 20 bases between. CDR3 sequence: CASSPGLGGQGTEAFF. The DNA of the CDR3 is TGTGCCAGCAGCCCCGGTTTGGGGGGGCAGGGCACTGAAGCTTTCTTT.

The table lists this clonotype with a few counts. The chain's CDR3 is CASSRDRDEQFF. Written as DNA, the CDR3 is TGCGCCAGCAGTCGAGACAGGGATGAGCAGTTCTTC. This chain joins TRBV5-1 and TRBJ2-1; 7 bases line up with TRBD1. Germline values: CDR1 SGHRS, CDR2 YFSETQ. Unmatched junction bases numbered 4, after V lost 5 bases and J lost 8 bases. The CDR3 contains 12 residues.

The CDR3 sequence is CARRRSSYNEQFF. The CDR3 DNA is TGTGCCAGAAGACGCAGCTCCTACAATGAGCAGTTCTTC. The chain is built from TRBV2 and TRBJ2-1; D is undetermined. Trimming took 9 bases from V and 0 from J, leaving 9 bases between them. Germline V lookup: CDR1 SNHLY, CDR2 FYNNEI. The CDR3 contains 13 residues.

This clonotype occurred a few times. V usage is TRBV24-1 and J usage is TRBJ2-2; D tentatively reads TRBD1 or TRBD2 (5 bases each). The CDR3 sequence is 15 residues long. Per germline, CDR1 KGHDR and CDR2 SFDVKD. Trimming took 7 bases from V and 0 from J, leaving 11 bases between them. CDR3 sequence: CATRRGASNTGELFF. CDR3 DNA sequence: TGTGCCACCAGGCGAGGGGCGTCGAACACCGGGGAGCTGTTTTTT.

This clonotype was observed once. The gene calls are TRBV29-1 and TRBJ1-3; TRBD1 is a possible D gene (6 bases). CDR3 length equals 13 residues. Germline CDR1 and CDR2: SQVTM and ANQGSEA. Trimming took off 7 bases at V and 3 bases at J, with 13 bases between the two ends. The CDR3 nucleotides read TGCAGCGCTTTACAGGGCCATGGAAACACCATATATTTT. It translates to CSALQGHGNTIYF.

This clonotype has at least ten counts. This sequence joins TRBV6-4 and TRBJ2-1, with 11 bases aligning to TRBD2. V was clipped by 0 bases and J by 6 bases; unmatched bases: 1. Germline V CDR1 and CDR2: MRHNA, SNTAGT. The CDR3 extends over 15 amino acids. CDR3 protein: CASSDSSGGANEQFF. The CDR3, as DNA: TGTGCCAGCAGTGACTCTAGCGGGGGGGCCAATGAGCAGTTCTTC.

This clonotype came up many times. The chain recombines TRBV7-3 with TRBJ2-7; 8 nucleotides agree with TRBD2. The germline V gene has CDR1 SGHTA and CDR2 FQGTGA. Trimming cost V 5 bases and J 1 base; bases outside gene matches: 4. This CDR3 is 14 amino acids long. CDR3 region: CASSPGGVSYEQYF. Here the CDR3 DNA reads TGTGCCAGCAGCCCGGGAGGGGTATCCTACGAGCAGTACTTC.

V and J are TRBV28 and TRBJ1-1; D remains ambiguous. Deletions cut 6 bases from V and 6 bases from J, with 8 bases between. CDR1 is MDHEN and CDR2 is SYDVKM in the germline V gene. CDR3 size: 11 residues. The CDR3 nucleotides are TGTGCCAGCAGGACCCCCGCTGAAGCTTTCTTT. Translated: CASRTPAEAFF. The full variable domain, with the rest looked up from reference TRBV28 and TRBJ1-1, is DVKVTQSSRYLVKRTGEKVFLECVQDMDHENMFWYRQDPGLGLRLIYFSYDVKMKEKGDIPEGYSVSREKKERFSLILESASTNQTSMYLCASRTPAEAFFGQGTRLTVV.

This chain links TRBV7-2 with TRBJ1-4; 11 nucleotides agree with TRBD1. Germline V lookup: CDR1 SGHTA, CDR2 FQGNSA. This CDR3 spans 15 amino acids. The ends lost 5 bases at V and 8 bases at J; junction bases unmatched: 7. CDR3 sequence: CASSPRTGGREKLFF. The DNA for the CDR3 is TGTGCCAGCAGCCCCCGGACAGGGGGCAGGGAAAAACTGTTTTTT.

This chain links TRBV2 with TRBJ1-2, with 7 bases matching TRBD1. Trimming took 2 bases from V and 7 from J; bases not matched to a gene: 4. The germline V gene encodes CDR1 SNHLY and CDR2 FYNNEI. This CDR3 has 13 amino acids. This CDR3 is CASSEQGEVGYTF. The CDR3 bases are TGTGCCAGCAGTGAACAGGGGGAGGTTGGCTACACCTTC.

The chain uses TRBV3-1 and TRBJ2-6; D possibly corresponds to TRBD1 (6 bases). V lost 3 bases, J lost 0 bases, and 9 bases lay in between. The CDR3 consists of 16 residues. Germline V gene data show CDR1 as LGHDT and CDR2 as YNNKEL (reference sequence). The DNA of the CDR3 is TGTGCCAGCAGCCAGGGACACACCTCTGGGGCCAACGTCCTGACTTTC. Translation gives CASSQGHTSGANVLTF.

This rearrangement joins TRBV29-1 to TRBJ2-7, with D hard to call. CDR1 is SQVTM, CDR2 ANQGSEA, per germline. V dropped 3 bases and J dropped 7 bases, with 16 bases sitting between them. The CDR3 length is 13 residues. CDR3 in amino acids: CSVESLLAGEQYF. The CDR3 region has the DNA TGCAGCGTTGAGTCGCTGCTCGCCGGGGAGCAGTACTTC.